Listed below are T cell receptor beta chains from one sample, sequenced in a study of blood T cell repertoires in COVID-19. The data were produced by immunoSEQ multiplex PCR, yet TCRdb's version contains in-frame clones alone and is incomplete. The table has tens of thousands of clones, about 91% seen once. Sequenced: peripheral blood. The receptors here all came from a man in his 70s with active COVID-19. The CDR3 runs from the conserved cysteine through the conserved F or W. A D gene is named only where the DNA matches it firmly. The size field is filled for only some rows; it gives once, few, many or a size class.

V	J	size	D	DNA	CDR3
TRBV19	TRBJ1-2	.	TRBD1	TGTGCCAGTAGACAAATGGGACAGGGCCAGACCCCGGGTGGCTACACCTTC	CASRQMGQGQTPGGYTF
TRBV6-2/TRBV6-3	TRBJ1-2	.	.	TGTGCCAGCAGTTACCCCACAGATAACTATGGCTACACCTTC	CASSYPTDNYGYTF
TRBV6-5	TRBJ1-1	.	.	TGTGCCAGCAGTCGACACCAGGCCACTGAAGCTTTCTTT	CASSRHQATEAFF
TRBV27	TRBJ2-7	once	TRBD2	TGTGCCAGCAGTTTATCCGCCGGGACTAGCGGGTTCTCCTACGAGCAGTACTTC	CASSLSAGTSGFSYEQYF
TRBV7-6	TRBJ2-1	.	TRBD2	TGTGCCAGCAGCTTGGGGACTAGCAATTTGTATGAGCAGTTCTTC	CASSLGTSNLYEQFF
TRBV6-2/TRBV6-3	TRBJ2-7	.	.	TGTGCCAGCAGTTACGGGGGCAGGGCCCCCTACGAGCAGTACTTC	CASSYGGRAPYEQYF
TRBV7-3	TRBJ2-1	.	TRBD1	TGTGCCAGCAGCTTAACGGGACAGGCCCTTTTCTTC	CASSLTGQALFF
TRBV27	TRBJ2-7	.	.	TGTGCCAGCAGTCCGCGCCTCGTAGCCTCCTACGAGCAGTACTTC	CASSPRLVASYEQYF
TRBV28	TRBJ1-4	once	TRBD1	TGTGCCATTCGGGACAGCTTTAATGAAAAACTGTTTTTT	CAIRDSFNEKLFF
TRBV29-1	TRBJ2-1	.	.	TGCAGCGTTGCCAGGGGCCTTGAGCAGTTCTTC	CSVARGLEQFF
TRBV28	TRBJ2-5	.	.	TGTGCCAGCAGTCCCCCAGGGCGTCTGCAGACCCAGTACTTC	CASSPPGRLQTQYF
TRBV3-1/TRBV3-2	TRBJ1-6	.	.	TGTGCCAGCAGCCAAGACAGCCCCCCCAGAGGAAATAATTCACCCCTCCACTTT	CASSQDSPPRGNNSPLHF
TRBV28	TRBJ1-1	.	TRBD1	TGTGCCAGCAGTCCCCCCGGGACAGGGGATACTGAAGCTTTCTTT	CASSPPGTGDTEAFF
TRBV28	TRBJ2-7	.	TRBD1	TGTGCCAGCAGTTTATCTCCTTTGACAGGGCGATCCTACGAGCAGTACTTC	CASSLSPLTGRSYEQYF
TRBV9	TRBJ2-5	.	TRBD2	TGTGCCAGCAGCGGAGGGACTAGCGGGGGGGACGAGACCCAGTACTTC	CASSGGTSGGDETQYF
TRBV4-2	TRBJ2-1	.	TRBD2	TGTGCCAGCAGCCAAGATGCTGGGACTAGCGGGCGGTCCTACAATGAGCAGTTCTTC	CASSQDAGTSGRSYNEQFF
TRBV25-1	TRBJ2-7	.	TRBD2	TGTGCCAGCAGTGAGGGGGGAAATAGCGGGGATCGGCCCTACGAGCAGTACTTC	CASSEGGNSGDRPYEQYF
TRBV5-6	TRBJ2-1	.	TRBD1	TGTGCCAGCAGCTTGTTTCAGGGGGCAGGTGAGCAGTTCTTC	CASSLFQGAGEQFF
TRBV14	TRBJ2-6	.	TRBD1	TGTGCCAGCGGGAAGGACAGGGGGCTCTCTGGGGCCAACGTCCTGACTTTC	CASGKDRGLSGANVLTF
TRBV19	TRBJ2-2	.	TRBD2	TGTGCCAGTAGACCTAGCGGGAGGGGCGGGGAGCTGTTTTTT	CASRPSGRGGELFF
TRBV4-3	TRBJ2-7	.	TRBD2	TGCGCCAGCAGCCAAGGATTAACTAGCGGAGATATCGAGCAGTACTTC	CASSQGLTSGDIEQYF
TRBV4-1	TRBJ2-7	.	TRBD1	TGCGCCAGCAGCCAAAAAGCACAGGGGAACTACGAGCAGTACTTC	CASSQKAQGNYEQYF
TRBV7-9	TRBJ2-5	.	TRBD2	TGTGCCAGCAGCCCCGGGACTAGCGGGAAAGAGACCCAGTACTTC	CASSPGTSGKETQYF
TRBV28	TRBJ2-3	.	TRBD2	TGTGCCAGCAGTTTATTTGCTAGCGGTAGCACAGATACGCAGTATTTT	CASSLFASGSTDTQYF
TRBV24-1	TRBJ2-1	.	TRBD1	TGTGCCACCAGTGACGACAGGGTGTCCTCCTACAATGAGCAGTTCTTC	CATSDDRVSSYNEQFF
TRBV12-5	TRBJ1-1	.	.	TGTGCTAGTGGTTTGATCACTTCAGGGGCCCCGAACACTGAAGCTTTCTTT	CASGLITSGAPNTEAFF
TRBV7-2	TRBJ1-5	.	TRBD1	TGTGCCAGCAGCGTAAAAGGCAGGGGGACAGGTTCGAGACAGCCCCAGCATTTT	CASSVKGRGTGSRQPQHF
TRBV6-1	TRBJ2-7	.	TRBD2	TGTGCCAGCAGTGAAGGTGGGGGAGCGGGAGGGCCTTACGAGCAGTACTTC	CASSEGGGAGGPYEQYF
TRBV4-1	TRBJ1-1	.	.	TGCGCCAGCAGCCAAATTGGCGGGGTAGTGGGGAACACTGAAGCTTTCTTT	CASSQIGGVVGNTEAFF
TRBV7-2	TRBJ2-2	once	TRBD1	TGTGCCAGCAGCTTAGGGGCTGACAGGGGGCGCACCGGGGAGCTGTTTTTT	CASSLGADRGRTGELFF
TRBV11-1	TRBJ2-3	.	.	TGTGCCAGCAGCCAAGGGGTTACAGATACGCAGTATTTT	CASSQGVTDTQYF
TRBV4-2	TRBJ1-2	.	TRBD1	TGTGCCAGCAACAAAGAGGACAGGGGGCATCTTGGCTACACCTTC	CASNKEDRGHLGYTF
TRBV3-1/TRBV3-2	TRBJ2-7	.	.	TGTGCCAGCAGCCGACGCAGGGAACCCTACGAGCAGTACTTC	CASSRRREPYEQYF
TRBV6-5	TRBJ2-4	.	.	TGTGCCAGCAGGACGGGGGGCATCAAAAACATTCAGTACTTC	CASRTGGIKNIQYF
TRBV19	TRBJ2-1	.	.	TGTGCCAGCCAGAAGGGGGGGTACAATGAGCAGTTCTTC	CASQKGGYNEQFF
TRBV5-4	TRBJ2-1	.	TRBD2	TGTGCCAGCAGCCTGGGGACTAGCGGCCCCTACAATGAGCAGTTCTTC	CASSLGTSGPYNEQFF
TRBV20-1	TRBJ1-5	.	.	TGCAGTGCTAGTGGCCCTGGGGGCGGTCAGCCCCAGCATTTT	CSASGPGGGQPQHF
TRBV2	TRBJ2-2	.	.	TGTGCCAGCAGTCGATTAGATCCGAACACCGGGGAGCTGTTTTTT	CASSRLDPNTGELFF
TRBV4-3	TRBJ2-6	.	.	TGCGCCAGCAGCCCGCGGGGGGCCAACGTCCTGACTTTC	CASSPRGANVLTF
TRBV14	TRBJ2-5	.	TRBD2	TGTGCCAGCAGCCAAGCCATCCTAGCGGGAGGCACCCAAGAGACCCAGTACTTC	CASSQAILAGGTQETQYF
TRBV7-2	TRBJ1-1	.	.	TGTGCCAGCAGCTTAAGGCAGGGGACCTACACTGAAGCTTTCTTT	CASSLRQGTYTEAFF
TRBV3-1/TRBV3-2	TRBJ2-7	few	.	TGTGCCAGCAGCCAAGACTTAATACAGGGAAACCACGAGCAGTACTTC	CASSQDLIQGNHEQYF
TRBV5-6	TRBJ1-2	.	.	TGTGCCAGCAGCTTGGGGGGGCGCGGCGGCTACACCTTC	CASSLGGRGGYTF
TRBV29-1	TRBJ2-1	.	.	TGCAGCGGTCGACTATACAATGAGCAGTTCTTC	CSGRLYNEQFF
TRBV5-4	TRBJ1-6	.	.	TGTGCCAGCAGCAGTAGAGGGCGGAATTCACCCCTCCACTTT	CASSSRGRNSPLHF
TRBV10-3	TRBJ2-3	.	.	TGTGCCATCAGTGAGTCGAGCGATACGCAGTATTTT	CAISESSDTQYF
TRBV5-4	TRBJ2-7	.	TRBD2	TGTGCCAGCAGCTTGGATGGGACTAGGTCCGAGCAGTACTTC	CASSLDGTRSEQYF
TRBV7-8	TRBJ1-1	.	.	TGTGCCAGCAGCCCCCCAGGACAGCGCAACACTGAAGCTTTCTTT	CASSPPGQRNTEAFF
TRBV6-5	TRBJ2-7	.	.	TGTGCCATCCTAAACCGGGACTCTTCCCCCAAGCAGTACTTC	CAILNRDSSPKQYF
TRBV3-1/TRBV3-2	TRBJ2-3	.	TRBD2	TGTGCCAGCAGCCAGAGGACTAGCGGTGTGTATTTT	CASSQRTSGVYF
TRBV3-1/TRBV3-2	TRBJ2-3	.	TRBD2	TGTGCCAGCAGCATTGGACTAGCGATCACAGATACGCAGTATTTT	CASSIGLAITDTQYF
TRBV5-8	TRBJ1-4	.	TRBD1	TGTGCCAGCAGCCGGACAGGGACCGTGAGGAATGAAAAACTGTTTTTT	CASSRTGTVRNEKLFF